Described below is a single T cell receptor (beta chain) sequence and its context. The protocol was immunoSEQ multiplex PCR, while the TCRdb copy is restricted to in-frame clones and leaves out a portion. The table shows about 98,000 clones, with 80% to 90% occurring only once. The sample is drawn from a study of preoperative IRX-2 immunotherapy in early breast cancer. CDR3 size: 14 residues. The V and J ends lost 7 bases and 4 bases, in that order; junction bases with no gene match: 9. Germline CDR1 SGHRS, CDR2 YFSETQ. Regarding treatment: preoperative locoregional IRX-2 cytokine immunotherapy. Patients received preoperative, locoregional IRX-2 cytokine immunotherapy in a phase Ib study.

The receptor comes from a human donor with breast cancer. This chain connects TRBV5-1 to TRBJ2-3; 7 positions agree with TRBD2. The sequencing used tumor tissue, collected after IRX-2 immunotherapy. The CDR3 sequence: CASEFGGSADTQYF. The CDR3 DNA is TGCGCCAGCGAATTCGGGGGGTCCGCAGATACGCAGTATTTT.